The clone carrying this TCR beta chain was seen a few times. iRepertoire HTBI primers and Arm-PCR of CDR3 regions built TCR beta libraries. TCRdb reprocessed the multiplex PCR reads via MiXCR and lists one record per CDR3 protein. The sample lists 700,000 or so distinct CDR3 sequences, about 30% occurring once. The data were taken from a study of regulatory T cells in long-lasting Graves disease. The CDR3 loop spans 13 amino acids. The germline CDR1 and CDR2 sequences are SGHAT and FQNNGV. The germline V and J ends were trimmed by 5 bases and 4 bases, with 8 bases remaining between them. Time point indicated: persistent/refractory GD, antithyroid drugs over 5 years with positive TRAb. RNA from PBMCs was the source of the TCR library.

Source: peripheral blood mononuclear cells (PBMCs), taken when the disease was refractory, from a patient treated with antithyroid drugs. This clonotype originated in a female donor with Graves disease. The rearrangement links TRBV11-2 to TRBJ2-2, with D uncertain. The CDR3 protein is CASSAVSTGELFF. The CDR3 region has the DNA TGTGCCAGCAGCGCAGTGAGCACCGGGGAGCTGTTTTTT.